This note documents a single T cell receptor (beta chain) sequence. What it recognizes is unknown. The data were obtained in a study of vaccination and CD4 T cells after COVID-19. Across the whole study: Post-COVID draws followed diagnosis by a median around 92 days (range 35 to 161).

CDR1 DFQATT and CDR2 SNEGSKA come from the germline V gene (reference sequence). Trimming left V 6 bases short and J 1 base short, with 19 bases between. This CDR3 has 16 amino acids. Sample treatment: roughly 10-day PBMC culture with coronavirus spike peptide pools or control peptides (ViraFEST assay). Roughly 1.9 million PBMCs went into each well for culture with approximately 9.8 IU/ml IL-2 and 10 ug/ml peptide pools. Findings and limits, study-wide: Median numbers of SARS-CoV-2-reactive clonotypes increased from roughly 19 to 38 (not a significant change).

Researchers used the Oncomine TCR Beta short-read assay to sequence DNA from cultured CD4+ T cells. Genomic DNA was isolated from cultured CD4+ T cells. TCRdb processed the PCR reads anew with MiXCR; each CDR3 protein has one entry. This table holds approximately 19,000 distinct CDR3 sequences, 54% found once. The clonotype comes from a human donor who had recovered from COVID-19. This chain links TRBV20-1 with TRBJ2-1; D perhaps matches TRBD1 (5 bases). The sequenced sample consisted of CD4+ T cells from blood, cultured in vitro. The CDR3: CSASPDSTSSYNEQFF. CDR3 DNA: TGCAGTGCCAGCCCCGACAGTACCTCTTCCTACAATGAGCAGTTCTTC.